The clone carrying this T cell receptor beta chain was counted a few times. This sample is part of a study of blood T cell repertoires in COVID-19. Whole-study context: Some COVID-19 samples were acute and others convalescent; all came from the United States, Italy and Spain.

Per the authors' pipeline: Estimates of nucleated cell counts were drawn from the amplification of reference gene primers. Sequencing used immunoSEQ multiplex PCR; TCRdb keeps in-frame clones, though not all of them. V and J calls and clone size are as listed in that table; D and trimming were resolved from the DNA. The sample contains approximately 390,000 clones, more than 75% of which appear only once. Those who participated ranged in age from about 18 to 89 years and resided in some 24 US areas. Recovered Cohort 3 donors showed two negative PCRs, clearance, or symptom resolution. The sequenced sample consisted of PBMCs or T cells enriched from blood (not recorded which). This clonotype was sampled from a woman aged 45-65 years who had recovered from COVID-19.

The CDR3 loop reads CASSFRRNHGYTF. CDR3 DNA: TGTGCCAGCAGCTTTAGGCGGAACCATGGCTACACCTTC. The chain is built from TRBV5-6 and TRBJ1-2; D gene ambiguous. Germline V lookup: CDR1 SGHDT, CDR2 YYEEEE. Between the trimmed V and J ends, which lost 2 bases and 6 bases, there was a span of 11 bases. The CDR3 contains 13 residues. Supplemented by reference TRBV5-6 and TRBJ1-2, the full variable domain reads DAGVTQSPTHLIKTRGQQVTLRCSPKSGHDTVSWYQQALGQGPQFIFQYYEEEERQRGNFPDRFSGHQFPNYSSELNVNALLLGDSALYLCASSFRRNHGYTFGSGTRLTVV.